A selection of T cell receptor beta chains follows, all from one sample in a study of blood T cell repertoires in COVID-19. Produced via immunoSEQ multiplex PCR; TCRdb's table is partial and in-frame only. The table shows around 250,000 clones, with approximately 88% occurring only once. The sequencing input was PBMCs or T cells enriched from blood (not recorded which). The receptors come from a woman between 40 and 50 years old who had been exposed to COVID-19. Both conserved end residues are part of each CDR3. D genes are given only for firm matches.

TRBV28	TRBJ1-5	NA	TGTGCCAGCAGTTTATCCGGGAACGCCAATCAGCCCCAGCATTTT	CASSLSGNANQPQHF
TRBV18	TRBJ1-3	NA	TGTGCCAGCTCACCACCGGCTCGGGGGTTGGGAAACACCATATATTTT	CASSPPARGLGNTIYF
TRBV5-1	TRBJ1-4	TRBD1	TGCGCCAGCAGCCAACTCTATGGACAGGGAGCGGAAACTAATGAAAAACTGTTTTTT	CASSQLYGQGAETNEKLFF
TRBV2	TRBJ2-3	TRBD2	TGTGCCAGCAGACGTGGGACTAGCGGGAGACATACGCAGTATTTT	CASRRGTSGRHTQYF
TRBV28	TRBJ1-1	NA	TGTGCCAGCAGTTTGCCAGGGCGCACTGAAGCTTTCTTT	CASSLPGRTEAFF
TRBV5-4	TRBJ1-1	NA	TGTGCCAGCAGCTTGTTCGAGGAAGCTTTCTTT	CASSLFEEAFF
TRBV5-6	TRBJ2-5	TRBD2	TGTGCCAGCAGCATACGAGGGACTAGCGGGGAGACCCAGTACTTC	CASSIRGTSGETQYF
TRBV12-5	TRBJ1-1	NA	TGTGCTAGTGGTTTGAGCAGGGAGAACACTGAAGCTTTCTTT	CASGLSRENTEAFF
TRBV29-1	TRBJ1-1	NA	TGCAGCGTTGTTCTTGTCGCTGAAGCTTTCTTT	CSVVLVAEAFF
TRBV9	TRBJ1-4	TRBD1	TGTGCCAGCAGCACTTCACTAGGGACAGGGCACGAAAAACTGTTTTTT	CASSTSLGTGHEKLFF